This T cell receptor beta chain was profiled in a study of graft-versus-host responses after intestinal transplantation. In the study overall: Each transplant was multivisceral, liver-intestinal, or isolated intestinal. Anti-thymocyte globulin was used for induction in all recipients, who then took tacrolimus and steroids for around 3 years.

Regarding this clone: Its antigen is unknown.

Whole-study findings and limits: Early post-transplant HvG declines were associated with peak circulating GvH clone levels. Detection of GvH clones occurred in recipient marrow, and some had their first appearance in ileum or blood.

CDR3 length: 15 amino acids. The germline CDR1 and CDR2 sequences are SGHTA and FQGTGA. Trimming removed 2 bases from V and 6 bases from J; junction bases left unmatched: 6. The data were produced by immunoSEQ multiplex PCR, yet TCRdb's version contains in-frame clones alone and is incomplete. The data show roughly 100,000 clones, over 75% seen once. This material consisted of unstimulated CD4+ T cells sorted from spleen or lymph node cells, taken before intestinal transplant. The chain couples TRBV7-3 to TRBJ2-3; 9 nucleotides line up with TRBD2. This clonotype originated in a human donor who received an intestinal transplant. The CDR3: CASSLGLAGIDTQYF. CDR3 bases: TGTGCCAGCAGCTTAGGGCTAGCGGGAATCGATACGCAGTATTTT.